The clone carrying this T cell receptor beta chain has only one observation. Deletions cut 2 bases from V and 4 bases from J, with 11 bases between. This CDR3 comprises 14 residues. Germline lookup yields CDR1 SGHDT and CDR2 YYEEEE. This study enrolled people aged roughly 18 to 89 from about 24 US geographic areas. Recovered status in Cohort 3 required two negative PCRs, clearance, or symptom resolution. The sample originates from a study of blood T cell repertoires in COVID-19. Original processing notes: Reference gene primer amplification yielded estimated nucleated cell counts. Assay: immunoSEQ multiplex PCR; the TCRdb copy retains only in-frame clones and omits some. For V, J and clone size, that table is used; D and trimming come from the DNA. The repertoire includes 150,000 to 200,000 clones, approximately 80% of them detected once, and 4.5% to 7.5% sits in the top ten.

The sequence was collected from a man aged 40-55 years who had recovered from COVID-19. Input material: PBMCs or T cells enriched from blood (not recorded which). The rearrangement links TRBV5-6 to TRBJ2-3; D uncertain. The CDR3 sequence: CASSFIFEADTQYF. DNA of the CDR3: TGTGCCAGCAGCTTTATTTTTGAGGCAGATACGCAGTATTTT.